This TCR beta chain was recovered during a study of Ad26.COV2.S vaccination and SARS-CoV-2 variants. Documented treatment: over 15 received Ad26.COV2.S at low or high dose, single or two shots; about five received placebo; per-sample allocation not given. Collection of samples fell on day 63 after the first vaccine or placebo injection. Germline CDR1 KGHSH, CDR2 LQKENI. V lost 6 bases and J lost 0, with 5 bases in between. The CDR3 extends over 13 amino acids. Method: immunoSEQ multiplex PCR; TCRdb's copy keeps in-frame clones and lacks some. The profile covers some 320,000 clones, with just over 85% appearing a single time and more than 1.5% taken by the ten largest.

The TCR comes from a person aged 18-65 years who received the Ad26.COV2.S COVID-19 vaccine or a placebo. Sample: peripheral blood, taken in a trial of Ad26.COV2.S vaccine versus placebo. V usage is TRBV18 and J usage is TRBJ1-4; D gene ambiguous. The DNA of the CDR3 is TGTGCCAGCTCGCGGTCAACTAATGAAAAACTGTTTTTT. It codes for CASSRSTNEKLFF. The full variable domain, rest sourced from reference TRBV18 and TRBJ1-4, is NAGVMQNPRHLVRRRGQEARLRCSPMKGHSHVYWYRQLPEEGLKFMVYLQKENIIDESGMPKERFSAEFPKEGPSILRIQQVVRGDSAAYFCASSRSTNEKLFFGSGTQLSVL.